A selection of T cell receptor beta chains follows, all from one sample in a study of T cell responses to AZD1222 COVID-19 vaccine. Repertoires were generated with immunoSEQ multiplex PCR, while TCRdb's copy carries only in-frame clones and drops some. The table lists about 200,000 clones, approximately 94% of them singletons. This specimen was peripheral blood, taken 28 days after the second dose of the MenACWY control vaccine. These receptors all come from an adult who received the MenACWY meningococcal vaccine as a control. The CDR3 runs from the conserved cysteine through the conserved F or W. Fields, in order: D gene, CDR3 length, clone size, J gene, V gene, CDR3 protein, CDR3 DNA. D genes are given only for firm matches. Rows may omit the clone size; those that give it use once, few, many or a size class.

>.|15|few|TRBJ1-5|TRBV19
CASSIGGRSNQPQHF
TGTGCCAGTAGTATAGGGGGAAGGAGCAATCAGCCCCAGCATTTT
>.|16|.|TRBJ2-2|TRBV7-3
CASSPTGQLHTGELFF
TGTGCCAGCAGCCCTACCGGACAGTTGCACACCGGGGAGCTGTTTTTT
>.|14|.|TRBJ2-3|TRBV30
CAWSGVGGTDTQYF
TGTGCCTGGAGTGGGGTAGGGGGGACGGATACGCAGTATTTT
>.|14|.|TRBJ1-2|TRBV29-1
CSVGTRLGRVGYTF
TGCAGCGTTGGAACCCGGCTGGGGAGGGTTGGCTACACCTTC
>TRBD2|14|.|TRBJ2-3|TRBV2
CASSGQRGTDTQYF
TGTGCCAGCAGTGGTCAGCGGGGTACAGATACGCAGTATTTT
>.|14|.|TRBJ1-2|TRBV2
CASNHDRTPYGYTF
TGTGCCAGCAACCATGACAGAACCCCCTATGGCTACACCTTC
>TRBD2|20|once|TRBJ2-7|TRBV2
CASSDPPTWTSGGHAYEQYF
TGTGCCAGCAGTGACCCTCCGACCTGGACTAGCGGGGGGCACGCCTACGAGCAGTACTTC
>.|16|once|TRBJ2-2|TRBV7-2
CASSSRRVPNTGELFF
TGTGCCAGCAGCTCGCGGAGGGTTCCGAACACCGGGGAGCTGTTTTTT
>TRBD1|15|.|TRBJ2-1|TRBV24-1
CATSELGTGNSEQFF
TGTGCCACCAGTGAGTTAGGGACAGGGAATAGTGAGCAGTTCTTC
>TRBD2|16|.|TRBJ2-3|TRBV7-3
CASSPGLAGSTDTQYF
TGTGCCAGCAGCCCGGGACTAGCGGGAAGCACAGATACGCAGTATTTT
>.|13|.|TRBJ2-2|TRBV24-1
CATSNLNTGELFF
TGTGCCACCAGTAATTTAAACACCGGGGAGCTGTTTTTT
>.|15|.|TRBJ1-1|TRBV7-2
CASSLGVPRDTEAFF
TGTGCCAGCAGCTTAGGGGTTCCCAGGGACACTGAAGCTTTCTTT
>.|12|.|TRBJ1-6|TRBV30
CAWKDGNSPLHF
TGTGCCTGGAAGGACGGAAATTCACCCCTCCACTTT
>.|13|.|TRBJ2-7|TRBV27
CASSLGLSYEQYF
TGTGCCAGCAGTTTAGGCCTCTCCTACGAGCAGTACTTC
>TRBD1|14|.|TRBJ2-5|TRBV4-2
CASSPGQGGETQYF
TGTGCCAGCAGCCCGGGACAGGGAGGCGAGACCCAGTACTTC
>.|15|.|TRBJ2-7|TRBV21-1
CASSKKGLASCEQYF
TGTGCCAGCAGCAAGAAGGGACTAGCTAGTTGCGAGCAGTACTTC
>TRBD1|16|.|TRBJ1-1|TRBV6-4
CASSEEGAVEGTEAFF
TGTGCCAGCAGTGAGGAGGGGGCGGTGGAAGGAACTGAAGCTTTCTTT
>TRBD2|16|.|TRBJ2-3|TRBV27
CASGKGAGVGTDTQYF
TGTGCCAGCGGGAAGGGAGCGGGAGTGGGCACAGATACGCAGTATTTT
>TRBD1|16|.|TRBJ1-6|TRBV5-1
CASSPDRVSYNSPLHF
TGCGCCAGCAGCCCTGACAGGGTCTCCTATAATTCACCCCTCCACTTT
>TRBD2|15|.|TRBJ2-1|TRBV5-1
CASHLAGGNYNEQFF
TGCGCCAGCCACTTGGCGGGAGGGAACTACAATGAGCAGTTCTTC
>.|15|.|TRBJ2-7|TRBV27
CASSPTLGQSYEQYF
TGTGCCAGCAGTCCAACGCTAGGACAGTCCTACGAGCAGTACTTC
>TRBD2|18|once|TRBJ2-3|TRBV6-6
CASGRGGRLAGRTDTQYF
TGTGCCAGCGGTCGGGGGGGCAGACTAGCGGGGCGCACAGATACGCAGTATTTT
>.|15|.|TRBJ2-3|TRBV5-1
CASSLENLPTDTQYF
TGCGCCAGCAGCTTGGAAAACCTTCCCACAGATACGCAGTATTTT
>.|16|.|TRBJ2-7|TRBV9
CASSETPGLSSYEQYF
TGTGCCAGCAGCGAGACACCGGGACTTTCATCCTACGAGCAGTACTTC
>TRBD1|14|.|TRBJ1-4|TRBV6-5
CASSSGGTNEKLFF
TGTGCCAGCAGTTCAGGGGGCACTAATGAAAAACTGTTTTTT
>TRBD2|16|.|TRBJ2-7|TRBV6-1
CASSAWTSGRPNEQYF
TGTGCCAGCAGTGCGTGGACTAGCGGGAGACCTAACGAGCAGTACTTC
>.|14|.|TRBJ1-2|TRBV27
CASSFSGPAYGYTF
TGTGCCAGCAGTTTTAGTGGGCCAGCCTATGGCTACACCTTC
>TRBD2|15|.|TRBJ2-1|TRBV9
CASSAGTSGGNEQFF
TGTGCCAGCAGCGCGGGGACTAGCGGGGGGAATGAGCAGTTCTTC
>.|15|.|TRBJ2-5|TRBV6-6
CASSYSKGGKETQYF
TGTGCCAGCAGTTACTCCAAGGGAGGAAAAGAGACCCAGTACTTC
>.|15|.|TRBJ2-3|TRBV27
CASSFTDRSTDTQYF
TGTGCCAGCAGTTTCACCGACAGGAGCACAGATACGCAGTATTTT
>.|14|.|TRBJ2-3|TRBV19
CASRSTKGTDTQYF
TGTGCCAGTAGGAGTACGAAGGGCACAGATACGCAGTATTTT
>TRBD1|15|.|TRBJ2-7|TRBV7-9
CASSLGDRSSYEQYF
TGTGCCAGCAGCCTAGGGGACAGAAGCTCCTACGAGCAGTACTTC
>.|13|.|TRBJ1-2|TRBV12-3/TRBV12-4
CASSLGQAKGYTF
TGTGCCAGCAGTTTAGGACAGGCGAAAGGCTACACCTTC
>TRBD2|16|.|TRBJ2-2|TRBV3-1/TRBV3-2
CASSQDRGSIIGELFF
TGTGCCAGCAGCCAAGATCGCGGGAGTATCATCGGGGAGCTGTTTTTT
>TRBD1|15|.|TRBJ1-5|TRBV19
CASSTPGQGFQPQHF
TGTGCCAGTAGTACCCCGGGACAGGGGTTCCAGCCCCAGCATTTT
>.|13|.|TRBJ1-1|TRBV10-3
CAIRGRENTEAFF
TGTGCCATCAGGGGACGGGAGAACACTGAAGCTTTCTTT
>TRBD1|17|.|TRBJ1-1|TRBV3-1/TRBV3-2
CASVTRAGQGRNTEAFF
TGTGCCAGCGTAACTAGAGCGGGACAGGGTAGGAACACTGAAGCTTTCTTT
>TRBD1|15|.|TRBJ2-3|TRBV6-2/TRBV6-3
CASSHKQGYTDTQYF
TGTGCCAGCAGCCACAAACAGGGGTACACAGATACGCAGTATTTT
>.|15|.|TRBJ2-2|TRBV3-1/TRBV3-2
CASSPRLDSTGELFF
TGTGCCAGCAGCCCCCGACTAGACTCCACCGGGGAGCTGTTTTTT
>TRBD1|15|.|TRBJ2-5|TRBV30
CAWSPTGAGGETQYF
TGTGCCTGGAGCCCGACAGGGGCTGGTGGGGAGACCCAGTACTTC
>TRBD1|14|.|TRBJ1-5|TRBV18
CASSPDRAVEPQHF
TGTGCCAGCTCACCGGACAGGGCCGTTGAGCCCCAGCATTTT
>TRBD1|16|once|TRBJ2-1|TRBV11-2
CASSLGQGYTYNEQFF
TGTGCCAGCAGCTTAGGACAGGGTTACACCTACAATGAGCAGTTCTTC
>.|14|.|TRBJ1-4|TRBV28
CASTLGTGSEKLFF
TGTGCCAGCACCTTAGGAACAGGGAGTGAAAAACTGTTTTTT